This TCR beta chain was observed in a study of T-cell memory formation after mild COVID-19 (dated by TCRdb to about 2021). Study-wide context: TCR sequence clusters from the two donors were found to be largely donor specific. T-cell clones expanding and contracting after mild COVID-19 in a couple of donors were tracked by longitudinal TCRalpha and TCRbeta repertoire sequencing. The cohort comprised two young, previously healthy adult volunteers, one female and one male.

The CDR3 numbers 14 residues from cysteine through phenylalanine. Left in the record is the CDR3 DNA by itself, 42 bases read in frame from the first base. V and J are truncated by 1 base and 2 bases respectively, leaving an intervening sequence of 7 bases. PBMCs were isolated by Ficoll-Paque density gradient centrifugation. To note about this clonotype: Its antigen has not been determined. No qualities accompany the bases; no much larger clone lies one base away.

Broader findings and caveats from the paper: SARS-CoV-2 specificity of the second-wave clones peaking on day 37 was not confirmed. Clones that contracted from day 15 to 85 showed balanced CD4/CD8 phenotypes, whereas a second wave of clones that expanded from day 15 to 37 leaned towards CD4+. Contracting CD4+ clones appeared mostly in the CM and EM memory subsets, whereas CD8+ clones were enriched in EMRA. Only a couple of mild cases were covered by the study, and larger cohorts that include severe cases with pre-infection samples were considered necessary. Some responding clones were detected in pre-infection memory, suggesting pre-existing cross-reactive memory T cells joined the SARS-CoV-2 response.

Sequencer: Illumina NovaSeq 6000. Using 5'RACE with constant-segment primers, TCRalpha and TCRbeta cDNA libraries were constructed, with sample barcodes and unique molecular identifiers added in the process. Trizol reagent was used to extract RNA from every sample. Library amplification was performed in two PCR steps, and a second sample barcode and Illumina TruSeq adapters were introduced in the second step. Sequencing of libraries was performed on an Illumina NovaSeq with 2 x 150 bp paired-end reads. Regarding the original processing steps: The reads were demultiplexed and collapsed into UMI-guided consensus sequences using migec v1.2.7. Using mixcr v2.1.11, UMI consensuses were aligned to TRA and TRB V and J templates and then assembled into clonotypes. Clonotypes were classified as expanded or contracted when called significant by both edgeR and NoisET, with noise models trained on biological replicates. edgeR calls used a false discovery rate-adjusted p below 0.01 and a log2 fold-change threshold of 1. PCA with hierarchical clustering of max-normalized trajectories of the 1000 most abundant clonotypes was used as exploratory dynamics analysis. Separately sequenced CD4+ and CD8+ repertoires were used to assign the CD4 or CD8 phenotype of responding clones. Starting from the raw public reads, TCRdb applied fastp trimming at Q25, assembled clones with MiXCR and retained in-frame beta chains. All rows with the same CDR3 protein become a single entry with the most common DNA and genes. None of the V and J calls come from the authors' own analysis; TCRdb made them. The sample table shows fewer than 650,000 distinct CDR3 sequences, and approximately 15% are seen once. About 8.6% of the sample lies in the top ten.

This TCR came from an adult woman who had mild COVID-19 (a few samples of this study predate the infection). The sample titles of this study are shuffled in the database, so cell type and time point are left out; the donor was told from shared clones. Source material: PBMCs or a T cell subset sorted from them (not recorded which). The V and J genes are TRBV12-3 or TRBV12-4 and TRBJ2-3, with the D gene too uncertain to name. This receptor carries the CDR3 CASSLDYITDTQYF. The DNA reads as follows: TGTGCCAGCAGTTTAGACTACATCACAGATACGCAGTATTTT.